The 8 T cell receptor beta chains given below trace back to one sample, sequenced in a study of cytomegalovirus exposure and HLA in healthy donors. The protocol was immunoSEQ multiplex PCR, while the TCRdb copy is restricted to in-frame clones and leaves out a portion. The table shows 250,000 to 400,000 clones, with 70% to 90% occurring only once. Sequences were obtained from PBMCs. Receptor source: a young man in good health and CMV-seronegative.

About this clone itself: The same CDR3 arises from other DNA sequences in this sample as well. V gene TRBV10-2 combines with J gene TRBJ2-1; TRBD2 is a possible D gene (6 bases). Germline lookup yields CDR1 WSHSY and CDR2 SAAADI. This CDR3 is built from 13 residues. Trimming shortened V by 5 bases and J by 6 bases, and 11 bases separated the two germline ends. The CDR3 loop reads CASSHPGGNEQFF. CDR3 nucleotides: TGCGCCAGCAGTCACCCCGGGGGCAATGAGCAGTTCTTC.

This chain connects TRBV19 to TRBJ2-2; D not resolved. The length of the CDR3 is 14 residues. Per germline, CDR1 LNHDA and CDR2 SQIVND (reference sequence). Trimming pared 5 bases from V and 2 bases from J, leaving 9 bases between. The CDR3 spells CASSLAVNTGELFF. DNA for the CDR3: TGTGCCAGTAGTTTGGCAGTAAACACCGGGGAGCTGTTTTTT. Full variable domain (remainder filled in from reference TRBV19 and TRBJ2-2): DGGITQSPKYLFRKEGQNVTLSCEQNLNHDAMYWYRQDPGQGLRLIYYSQIVNDFQKGDIAEGYSVSREKKESFPLTVTSAQKNPTAFYLCASSLAVNTGELFFGEGSRLTVL.

The gene calls are TRBV7-8 and TRBJ1-5; 11 positions match TRBD1. Germline V gene lookup returns CDR1 SGHVS and CDR2 FQNEAQ. With 5 bases clipped from V and 6 bases from J, the junction kept 6 bases outside the gene matches. The CDR3 loop spans 15 amino acids. The CDR3 sequence is CASSPGTGGFQPQHF. CDR3 nucleotides: TGTGCCAGCAGCCCCGGGACAGGGGGTTTTCAGCCCCAGCATTTT. The full variable domain, in which reference TRBV7-8 and TRBJ1-5 provide the parts outside the CDR3, is GAGVSQSPRYKVAKRGQDVALRCDPISGHVSLFWYQQALGQGPEFLTYFQNEAQLDKSGLPSDRFFAERPEGSVSTLKIQRTQQEDSAVYLCASSPGTGGFQPQHFGDGTRLSIL.

Points on this clone: It is unclear where the CDR3 begins or ends on the DNA, so no DNA is shown, and the CDR3 is as TCRdb lists it. The chain uses TRBV7-2 and TRBJ1-4; the D call TRBD1 from the table was never checked on the DNA. Germline CDR1 is SGHTA and CDR2 is FQGNSA. The CDR3 is 13 residues long, counting both termini. The CDR3 protein is CASSLVGAGAIIF.

The chain couples TRBV9 to TRBJ2-5; weak D call: TRBD1 (7 bases). Germline assignment: CDR1 SGDLS and CDR2 YYNGEE. There are 15 residues in the CDR3. The V end lost 0 bases, the J end lost 3 bases, and 12 bases lay between the germline ends. The CDR3 nucleotides are TGTGCCAGCAGCGTAGACGGCAGGGGGGAAGAGACCCAGTACTTC. Amino acids: CASSVDGRGEETQYF.

This sequence joins TRBV6-5 and TRBJ1-4; weak D call: TRBD1 (6 bases). Trimming removed 4 bases at V and 8 bases at J, with 20 bases between. Germline CDR1 MNHEY, CDR2 SVGAGI. CDR3 size: 16 residues. The CDR3 is CASSSTSTGAREKLFF. CDR3 sequence (DNA): TGTGCCAGCAGTTCCACCTCGACAGGCGCAAGGGAAAAACTGTTTTTT.

The chain uses TRBV6-5 and TRBJ1-1; tentatively, D is TRBD1 (5 bases). The CDR3 extends over 15 amino acids. CDR1 is MNHEY, CDR2 SVGAGI, per germline. The V and J ends lost 1 base and 0 bases respectively, with 9 bases between them. DNA of the CDR3: TGTGCCAGCAGTTACTACAGGACAATGAACACTGAAGCTTTCTTT. Amino acids: CASSYYRTMNTEAFF.

The chain links TRBV6-5 to TRBJ2-2; unclear D gene. With 2 bases removed from V and 6 bases from J, the gap between germline ends came to 10 bases. Per the germline V gene, CDR1 is MNHEY and CDR2 is SVGAGI. The CDR3 length is 14 residues. The CDR3 protein is CASSYTAPPGELFF. The CDR3, as DNA: TGTGCCAGCAGTTACACAGCCCCCCCCGGGGAGCTGTTTTTT.